This T cell receptor (beta chain) was found in a study of blood T cell repertoires in COVID-19. About the research overall: COVID-19 samples collected from the United States, Italy and Spain covered acute and convalescent phases. In each case, the material was cDNA or gDNA derived from T cells, B-cell-depleted T cells, or PBMCs.

Germline CDR1 is LNHDA and CDR2 is SQIVND (reference sequence). The CDR3 totals 13 residues. J was trimmed by 7 bases and V by 5 bases; bases with no gene match: 5. In the source study's methods: Reference gene primers were amplified, and this amplification served to estimate nucleated cell counts. Measured with immunoSEQ multiplex PCR; TCRdb has only the in-frame clones, and not every one. That table is the source of V, J and clone size, and D and trimming were worked out from the DNA. This sample has 85,000 to 130,000 clones, with approximately 89% found just once. Sequenced input: peripheral blood. The rearrangement uses TRBV19 and TRBJ1-5; 7 bases are shared with TRBD1. This sequence originates from a man in his sixties with acute or convalescent COVID-19. The CDR3 sequence is CASSGTGAQPQHF. The CDR3 coding sequence is TGTGCCAGTAGTGGAACAGGGGCCCAGCCCCAGCATTTT.